This passage covers 20 T cell receptor beta chains from one sample sequenced in a study of cytomegalovirus exposure and HLA in healthy donors (dated by TCRdb to about 2017). Library construction relied on the immunoSEQ multiplex PCR assay. In its TCRdb copy, this immuneACCESS table keeps in-frame sequences only and misses some clones. Where compared with another copy, unresolved V genes explain less than half of these, and the others have no known cause. The sample table holds tens of thousands of clones, of which over 85% were seen once. 1% to 1.4% of the sample rests with the top ten. The sequencing input was PBMCs. These receptors all stem from a woman aged 25 to 45 in good health and CMV-seropositive.

The rearrangement uses TRBV27 and TRBJ2-7, with D unclear. V lost 4 bases and J lost 4, with 23 bases in between. Germline V gene sequence: CDR1 MNHEY, CDR2 SMNVEV (reference sequence). This CDR3 is built from 17 residues. The CDR3 DNA sequence: TGTGCCAGCAGTTCCGTAATTACCACGGGTCAACGGTACGAGCAGTACTTC. Protein: CASSSVITTGQRYEQYF.

The V gene is TRBV10-3, the J gene TRBJ2-7; TRBD2 matches at 9 bases. Germline V lookup: CDR1 ENHRY, CDR2 SYGVKD. Unmatched junction bases numbered 13, after V lost 7 bases and J lost 6 bases. The CDR3 is made up of 15 amino acids. The CDR3 protein is CAITDLAGDPLEQYF. Written as DNA, the CDR3 is TGTGCCATCACTGATTTAGCGGGAGATCCTCTCGAGCAGTACTTC.

V gene TRBV29-1 combines with J gene TRBJ1-1; TRBD1 is a possible D gene (5 bases). Germline CDR1 is SQVTM and CDR2 is ANQGSEA. This CDR3 region has 13 residues. V shed 2 bases and J shed 4 bases, with 11 bases lying between them. In nucleotides, the CDR3 is TGCAGCGTTGAAAGGAAGCAGGGCACTGAAGCTTTCTTT. It encodes CSVERKQGTEAFF.

The V call is TRBV30, the J call TRBJ2-3; 9 nucleotides line up with TRBD2. The CDR3 consists of 15 residues. From germline, CDR1 is GTSNPN and CDR2 SVGIG (reference sequence). Trimming cost V 0 bases and J 4 bases; bases outside gene matches: 5. CDR3 amino acids: CAWSVPSGRSDTQYF. The CDR3 DNA reads as TGTGCCTGGAGTGTGCCGAGCGGGAGGTCAGATACGCAGTATTTT.

The V gene is TRBV6-5, the J gene TRBJ2-5; TRBD2 is a possible D gene (6 bases). The ends were cut back, 2 bases at V and 4 bases at J, with 11 bases in the middle. The CDR3 contains 14 residues. Germline V gene lookup returns CDR1 MNHEY and CDR2 SVGAGI. CDR3 residues: CASSYRGLRETQYF. In DNA form, the CDR3 reads TGTGCCAGCAGTTACAGGGGACTCAGAGAGACCCAGTACTTC.

The V and J genes are TRBV4-2 and TRBJ2-2; D is perhaps TRBD2 (6 bases). Germline-derived CDR1 and CDR2 are LGHNA and YNFKEQ. Trimming removed 1 base at V and 3 bases at J, with 9 bases between. The CDR3 sequence is 15 residues long. The CDR3 here is CASSQASADTGELFF. The CDR3 bases are TGTGCCAGCAGCCAAGCTAGCGCAGACACCGGGGAGCTGTTTTTT.

V and J are TRBV7-8 and TRBJ2-2, with D uncertain. Germline V gene data show CDR1 as SGHVS and CDR2 as FQNEAQ. Trimming removed 1 base from V and 7 bases from J, with 4 bases in between. The CDR3 covers 12 residues. The CDR3 nucleotides read TGTGCCAGCAGCTTAGTTCTCGGGGAGCTGTTTTTT. It yields the protein CASSLVLGELFF.

The genes are TRBV10-1 and TRBJ2-1; tentative D call: TRBD2 (6 bases). Trimming left V 0 bases short and J 5 bases short, with 20 bases between. Germline values: CDR1 WNHNN, CDR2 SYGVQD (reference sequence). This CDR3 is built from 18 residues. CDR3 nucleotides: TGCGCCAGCAGTGAGTCGGAACTGGAGGGACTGTGGAACAATGAGCAGTTCTTC. Translation gives CASSESELEGLWNNEQFF.

The chain uses TRBV7-9 and TRBJ2-7; 9 nucleotides match TRBD1. The J segment lost 4 bases and the V segment lost 2 bases, leaving 6 bases of the junction unmatched. The CDR3 sequence is 15 residues long. CDR1 and CDR2 (germline): SEHNR, FQNEAQ (reference sequence). The CDR3 DNA reads as TGTGCCAGCAGCTTATATCGGGACAGGGTTTACGAGCAGTACTTC. Its translation: CASSLYRDRVYEQYF.

For the CDR3, the DNA is TGCGCCAGCAGCCAACCCACAGGGAACACCGGGGAGCTGTTTTTT. Translating gives CASSQPTGNTGELFF. J is TRBJ2-2 and V is TRBV4-1; D perhaps matches TRBD1 (5 bases). The germline CDR1 and CDR2 sequences are MGHRA and YSYEKL. The V gene lost 2 bases and the J gene lost 1 base, with 8 bases spanning the gap. CDR3 length: 15 residues.

This chain joins TRBV5-1 and TRBJ1-5, with 9 bases that match TRBD1. From germline, CDR1 is SGHRS and CDR2 YFSETQ. The J segment lost 6 bases and the V segment lost 5 bases, leaving 12 bases of the junction unmatched. The CDR3 covers 16 residues. The DNA for the CDR3 is TGCGCCAGCAGGCTACCGGTGGGACAGGGCTCTCAGCCCCAGCATTTT. It yields the protein CASRLPVGQGSQPQHF.

V and J are TRBV20-1 and TRBJ1-1, with TRBD1 as a possible D gene (6 bases). The V end was cut by 2 bases, the J end by 7 bases, with 8 bases between. Germline V gene data show CDR1 as DFQATT and CDR2 as SNEGSKA (reference sequence). This CDR3 has 11 residues. CDR3 sequence reads: CSARRTDEAFF. The CDR3 DNA sequence: TGCAGTGCTAGAAGGACAGATGAAGCTTTCTTT.

This clone was found a few times. Other DNA sequences in the sample encode the same CDR3. The CDR3 region is CASSVGTSGSYEQYF. The CDR3 DNA reads TGTGCCAGCAGCGTAGGCACTAGCGGATCCTACGAGCAGTACTTC. V gene TRBV9 combines with J gene TRBJ2-7, with TRBD2 identical over 8 bases. The CDR3 extends over 15 amino acids. Germline V gene lookup returns CDR1 SGDLS and CDR2 YYNGEE. After removal of 0 bases from V and 1 base from J, the junction contained 3 bases not matched to a gene.

The chain combines TRBV5-6 with TRBJ1-1; 7 bases map to TRBD1. V lost 0 bases to trimming and J lost 4 bases; unmatched junction nucleotides: 6. This CDR3 contains 15 residues. Germline loops: CDR1 SGHDT, CDR2 YYEEEE. CDR3 sequence (DNA): TGTGCCAGCAGCTTGGTGGGCTCAGGGGGCACTGAAGCTTTCTTT. It codes for CASSLVGSGGTEAFF.

The rearrangement joins TRBV30 to TRBJ2-2, with D possibly TRBD2 on 5 matching bases. The V and J ends lost 8 bases and 0 bases respectively, with 7 bases between them. Germline loops: CDR1 GTSNPN, CDR2 SVGIG (reference sequence). The CDR3 is 12 amino acids. In nucleotides, the CDR3 is TGTGCCCGGGATGCGAACACCGGGGAGCTGTTTTTT. Protein product: CARDANTGELFF.

CDR3 loop: CASSVQETQYF. CDR3 bases: TGCGCCAGCAGCGTTCAAGAGACCCAGTACTTC. The chain joins TRBV10-2 to TRBJ2-5; D not certain. V was trimmed by 6 bases and J by 2 bases, leaving 4 bases between them. This CDR3 is built from 11 residues. Germline CDR1 is WSHSY and CDR2 is SAAADI.

The chain employs TRBV6-5 and TRBJ2-7; 8 nucleotides align to TRBD2. Germline trimming cut 2 bases from V and 2 bases from J; bases unmatched to any gene: 2. CDR1 is MNHEY and CDR2 is SVGAGI in the germline V gene. The CDR3 is 14 amino acids. CDR3 in DNA: TGTGCCAGCAGTTACGGGACTAGGGCCTACGAGCAGTACTTC. This sequence encodes CASSYGTRAYEQYF.

The chain joins TRBV5-4 to TRBJ2-1; 8 bases are shared with TRBD2. This CDR3 is built from 15 residues. The germline V gene has CDR1 SGHNT and CDR2 YYREEE (reference sequence). Trimming took 4 bases from V and 3 from J; bases not matched to a gene: 6. The CDR3 region is CASSGSGSIYNEQFF. Here the CDR3 DNA reads TGTGCCAGCAGCGGAAGCGGGAGTATCTACAATGAGCAGTTCTTC.

J is TRBJ1-1 and V is TRBV5-4; TRBD1 matches at 9 bases. The ends lost 4 bases at V and 3 bases at J; junction bases unmatched: 13. This CDR3 comprises 17 residues. Germline CDR1 SGHNT, CDR2 YYREEE (reference sequence). The CDR3 reads CASSRGQGGARDTEAFF. CDR3 DNA sequence: TGTGCCAGCAGCAGGGGACAGGGCGGCGCTCGGGACACTGAAGCTTTCTTT.

This clone was counted once. The V gene is TRBV5-6, the J gene TRBJ2-5; D is perhaps TRBD2 (6 bases). Trimming cost V 2 bases and J 2 bases, with 13 bases left between them. This CDR3 has 15 amino acids. Germline values: CDR1 SGHDT, CDR2 YYEEEE. CDR3 coding DNA: TGTGCCAGCAGCTTCTCCCTAGCGCTACAAGAGACCCAGTACTTC. Translating it yields CASSFSLALQETQYF.